A selection of T cell receptor beta chains follows, all from one sample in a study of Ad26.COV2.S vaccination and SARS-CoV-2 variants. Assay used: immunoSEQ multiplex PCR; TCRdb lists only in-frame clones, some missing. The sample records roughly 140,000 clones, more than 80% being singletons. The sequencing used peripheral blood, collected after recovery from COVID-19. These TCRs come from a human donor who had recovered from COVID-19. Both conserved end residues are part of each CDR3. D genes are given only for firm matches. Clone size is shown for a subset of rows, as once, few, many or a class of expanded clone.

clone_size: -
v_call: TRBV6-5
j_call: TRBJ2-7
d_call: -
cdr3_length: 13
cdr3_nt: TGTGCCAGCAGTCGGTCGGAAGGATACGAGCAGTACTTC
cdr3_aa: CASSRSEGYEQYF

clone_size: -
v_call: TRBV6-6
j_call: TRBJ2-7
d_call: -
cdr3_length: 15
cdr3_nt: TGTGCCAGCAGTCTGCATGACAGGACCACCTACGAGCAGTACTTC
cdr3_aa: CASSLHDRTTYEQYF

clone_size: -
v_call: TRBV4-3
j_call: TRBJ2-5
d_call: -
cdr3_length: 12
cdr3_nt: TGCGCCAGCAGCCAAGATTACGAGACCCAGTACTTC
cdr3_aa: CASSQDYETQYF

clone_size: -
v_call: TRBV27
j_call: TRBJ2-2
d_call: TRBD1
cdr3_length: 14
cdr3_nt: TGTGCCAGCAGTTTTCAAACAGGGGCCGGGGAGCTGTTTTTT
cdr3_aa: CASSFQTGAGELFF

clone_size: few
v_call: TRBV19
j_call: TRBJ2-1
d_call: TRBD2
cdr3_length: 15
cdr3_nt: TGTGCCAGTAGTATAGCGGCGGGGGGCCCTCGTGAGCAGTTCTTC
cdr3_aa: CASSIAAGGPREQFF

clone_size: -
v_call: TRBV4-3
j_call: TRBJ2-7
d_call: TRBD1
cdr3_length: 17
cdr3_nt: TGCGCCAGCAGCCAAGATCTACCCGGGACAGAGAGTTACGAGCAGTACTTC
cdr3_aa: CASSQDLPGTESYEQYF

clone_size: -
v_call: TRBV9
j_call: TRBJ2-2
d_call: -
cdr3_length: 15
cdr3_nt: TGTGCCAGCAGCGTAGGGGCGGTCAACACCGGGGAGCTGTTTTTT
cdr3_aa: CASSVGAVNTGELFF

clone_size: -
v_call: TRBV11-3
j_call: TRBJ2-3
d_call: -
cdr3_length: 13
cdr3_nt: TGTGCCAGCAGCGTTGAGGGGGCAGATACGCAGTATTTT
cdr3_aa: CASSVEGADTQYF

clone_size: -
v_call: TRBV5-1
j_call: TRBJ2-7
d_call: -
cdr3_length: 13
cdr3_nt: TGCGCCAGCAGCCCGCAGGGATCCTACGAGCAGTACTTC
cdr3_aa: CASSPQGSYEQYF

clone_size: once
v_call: TRBV7-9
j_call: TRBJ2-3
d_call: -
cdr3_length: 14
cdr3_nt: TGTGCCAGCAGCTTAGGGTCAGGCGTAGATACGCAGTATTTT
cdr3_aa: CASSLGSGVDTQYF

clone_size: -
v_call: TRBV30
j_call: TRBJ2-5
d_call: -
cdr3_length: 11
cdr3_nt: TGTGCCTGGGGATCTCAAGAGACCCAGTACTTC
cdr3_aa: CAWGSQETQYF

clone_size: -
v_call: TRBV4-3
j_call: TRBJ1-5
d_call: -
cdr3_length: 14
cdr3_nt: TGCGCCAGCAGCCAAAACAGGGCAAATCAGCCCCAGCATTTT
cdr3_aa: CASSQNRANQPQHF

clone_size: -
v_call: TRBV6-5
j_call: TRBJ2-5
d_call: -
cdr3_length: 11
cdr3_nt: TGTGCCAGCAGTCAAAGAGAGACCCAGTACTTC
cdr3_aa: CASSQRETQYF

clone_size: -
v_call: TRBV7-9
j_call: TRBJ2-5
d_call: TRBD1
cdr3_length: 15
cdr3_nt: TGTGCCAGCAGTCGCGGACAGGGTACTATAGAGACCCAGTACTTC
cdr3_aa: CASSRGQGTIETQYF

clone_size: -
v_call: TRBV6-1
j_call: TRBJ2-3
d_call: -
cdr3_length: 15
cdr3_nt: TGTGCCAGCAGTGACAGGGGCCCTAGCACAGATACGCAGTATTTT
cdr3_aa: CASSDRGPSTDTQYF

clone_size: -
v_call: TRBV7-9
j_call: TRBJ1-5
d_call: -
cdr3_length: 16
cdr3_nt: TGTGCCAGCAGCTTAGGTTTGATGGCAGACAATCAGCCCCAGCATTTT
cdr3_aa: CASSLGLMADNQPQHF

clone_size: -
v_call: TRBV6-4
j_call: TRBJ2-2
d_call: -
cdr3_length: 15
cdr3_nt: TGTGCCAGCAGTACCGGGACGGGGAACACCGGGGAGCTGTTTTTT
cdr3_aa: CASSTGTGNTGELFF

clone_size: -
v_call: TRBV28
j_call: TRBJ1-2
d_call: TRBD1
cdr3_length: 12
cdr3_nt: TGTGCCAGCAGTCCACGACAGGGAGGCTACACCTTC
cdr3_aa: CASSPRQGGYTF

clone_size: -
v_call: TRBV27
j_call: TRBJ1-1
d_call: TRBD1
cdr3_length: 14
cdr3_nt: TGTGCCAGCAGCACACAGGGGGGGGACACTGAAGCTTTCTTT
cdr3_aa: CASSTQGGDTEAFF

clone_size: once
v_call: TRBV13
j_call: TRBJ2-5
d_call: -
cdr3_length: 13
cdr3_nt: TGTGCCAGCAGCTTCAGGACGCAAGAGACCCAGTACTTC
cdr3_aa: CASSFRTQETQYF

clone_size: -
v_call: TRBV28
j_call: TRBJ2-1
d_call: TRBD1
cdr3_length: 15
cdr3_nt: TGTGCCAGCAGTCCAGGGACAGGGGTGTCGAATGAGCAGTTCTTC
cdr3_aa: CASSPGTGVSNEQFF

clone_size: many
v_call: TRBV5-1
j_call: TRBJ2-2
d_call: TRBD1
cdr3_length: 16
cdr3_nt: TGCGCCAGCAGTCAGATATCGACAGGGCGCAACGGGGAGCTGTTTTTT
cdr3_aa: CASSQISTGRNGELFF

clone_size: -
v_call: TRBV12-5
j_call: TRBJ1-5
d_call: -
cdr3_length: 12
cdr3_nt: TGTGCTAGTGGTTTGTGGCAGTCGCCCCAGCATTTT
cdr3_aa: CASGLWQSPQHF

clone_size: few
v_call: TRBV14
j_call: TRBJ2-2
d_call: -
cdr3_length: 14
cdr3_nt: TGTGCCAGCAGCCAACAGGGGAACACCGGGGAGCTGTTTTTT
cdr3_aa: CASSQQGNTGELFF

clone_size: -
v_call: TRBV4-3
j_call: TRBJ2-7
d_call: -
cdr3_length: 15
cdr3_nt: TGCGCCAGCAGCCAGGGACACACGGGACCCTACGAGCAGTACTTC
cdr3_aa: CASSQGHTGPYEQYF

clone_size: -
v_call: TRBV3-1/TRBV3-2
j_call: TRBJ2-3
d_call: TRBD1
cdr3_length: 14
cdr3_nt: TGTGCCAGCAGCGACGGACAGGGTACAGATACGCAGTATTTT
cdr3_aa: CASSDGQGTDTQYF

clone_size: -
v_call: TRBV5-1
j_call: TRBJ2-5
d_call: TRBD2
cdr3_length: 14
cdr3_nt: TGCGCCAGCAGCTTGGGCGGGGGGCTTGAGACCCAGTACTTC
cdr3_aa: CASSLGGGLETQYF

clone_size: -
v_call: TRBV19
j_call: TRBJ2-3
d_call: -
cdr3_length: 14
cdr3_nt: TGTGCCAGTAGGCCTCAGGGGGACTCAGATACGCAGTATTTT
cdr3_aa: CASRPQGDSDTQYF

clone_size: -
v_call: TRBV5-1
j_call: TRBJ2-2
d_call: -
cdr3_length: 16
cdr3_nt: TGCGCCAGCAGCCCCCCCCGCAGCGAGAACACCGGGGAGCTGTTTTTT
cdr3_aa: CASSPPRSENTGELFF

clone_size: -
v_call: TRBV28
j_call: TRBJ2-1
d_call: -
cdr3_length: 13
cdr3_nt: TGTGCCAGCTCCACTGGACAGTACAATGAGCAGTTCTTC
cdr3_aa: CASSTGQYNEQFF

clone_size: -
v_call: TRBV25-1
j_call: TRBJ2-7
d_call: -
cdr3_length: 15
cdr3_nt: TGTGCCAGCAGTACGGGGGGGGACAGCTACTACGAGCAGTACTTC
cdr3_aa: CASSTGGDSYYEQYF